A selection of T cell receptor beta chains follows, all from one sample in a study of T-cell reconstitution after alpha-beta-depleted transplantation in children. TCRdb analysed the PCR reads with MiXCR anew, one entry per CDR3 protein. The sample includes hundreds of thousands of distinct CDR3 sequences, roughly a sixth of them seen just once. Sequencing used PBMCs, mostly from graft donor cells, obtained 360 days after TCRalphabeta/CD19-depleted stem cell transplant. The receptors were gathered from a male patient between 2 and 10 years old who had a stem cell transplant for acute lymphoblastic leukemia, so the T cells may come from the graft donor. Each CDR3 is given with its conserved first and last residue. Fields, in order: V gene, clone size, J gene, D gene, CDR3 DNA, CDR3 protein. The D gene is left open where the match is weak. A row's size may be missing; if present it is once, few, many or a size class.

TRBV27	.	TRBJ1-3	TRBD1	TGTGCCAGCAGTCCACACAGGGGGCAAGGAAACACCATATATTTT	CASSPHRGQGNTIYF
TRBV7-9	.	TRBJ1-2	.	TGTGCCAGCAGCCTCCCACAGTCGGGGAACTATGGCTACACCTTC	CASSLPQSGNYGYTF
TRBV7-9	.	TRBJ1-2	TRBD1	TGTGCCAGCAGCCGAGGGGGCGCGGACTATGGCTACACCTTC	CASSRGGADYGYTF
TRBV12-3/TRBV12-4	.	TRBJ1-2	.	TGTGCCAGCAGTTTAGGACCCTATGGCTACACCTTC	CASSLGPYGYTF
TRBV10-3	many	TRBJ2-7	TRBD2	TGTGCCATCAGTGAGACTAGCGGGGCCTACGAGCAGTACTTC	CAISETSGAYEQYF
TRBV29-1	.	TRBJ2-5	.	TGCAGCGTTGGAGGGATAGAGACCCAGTACTTC	CSVGGIETQYF
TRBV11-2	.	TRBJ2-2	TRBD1	TGTGCCAGCATAGACAGGGGGCCAGTCGGGGAGCTGTTTTTT	CASIDRGPVGELFF
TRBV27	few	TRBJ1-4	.	TGTGCCAGCAGTTTAAGACAGCCGACTAATGAAAAACTGTTTTTT	CASSLRQPTNEKLFF
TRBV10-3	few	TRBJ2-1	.	TGTGCCATCAGTGAACCCGCTTTTGATCCGAGCTCCTACAATGAGCAGTTCTTC	CAISEPAFDPSSYNEQFF
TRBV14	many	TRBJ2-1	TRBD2	TGTGCCAGCAGCCAAGATAGCGGGAGAAGCTCCTACAATGAGCAGTTCTTC	CASSQDSGRSSYNEQFF
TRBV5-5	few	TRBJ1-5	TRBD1	TGTGCCAGCAGCTTGGGGGGACAGGGGTTTTGGCCCCAGCATTTT	CASSLGGQGFWPQHF
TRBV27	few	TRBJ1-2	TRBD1	TGTGCCAGCAGTTCGGGGACAGGGGGTAACTATGGCTACACCTTC	CASSSGTGGNYGYTF
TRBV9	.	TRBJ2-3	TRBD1	TGTGCCAGCAGCGTAAGAGGGACAGGCGGATTGGATACGCAGTATTTT	CASSVRGTGGLDTQYF
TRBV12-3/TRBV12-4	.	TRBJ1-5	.	TGTGCCAGCACCGCGGACAGAGATCAGCCCCAGCATTTT	CASTADRDQPQHF
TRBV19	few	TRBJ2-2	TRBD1	TGTGCCAGTAGAAACAGGGGAAACACCGGGGAGCTGTTTTTT	CASRNRGNTGELFF
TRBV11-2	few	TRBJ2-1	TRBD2	TGTGCCAGCAGCCCGCCGATTCTAGCGGGGGCCAACAATGAGCAGTTCTTC	CASSPPILAGANNEQFF
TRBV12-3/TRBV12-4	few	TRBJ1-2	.	TGTGCCAGCAGGACTACAGGGAACTATGGCTACACCTTC	CASRTTGNYGYTF
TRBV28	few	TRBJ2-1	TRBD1	TGTGCCAGCAGAGCAGACAGGGGGCTGTACAATGAGCAGTTCTTC	CASRADRGLYNEQFF
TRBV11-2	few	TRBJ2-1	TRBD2	TGTGCCAGCACCGGTAGCGGGGGGGGTGAGCAGTTCTTC	CASTGSGGGEQFF
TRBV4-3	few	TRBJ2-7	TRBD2	TGCGCCAGCAGCCAAGACCCCATAGCGGGAACTTACGAGCAGTACTTC	CASSQDPIAGTYEQYF
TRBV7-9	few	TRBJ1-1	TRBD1	TGTGCCAGCAGCTATCCGGGACAGGGTTTGAACACTGAAGCTTTCTTT	CASSYPGQGLNTEAFF
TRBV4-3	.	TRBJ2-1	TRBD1	TGCGCCAGCAGCCAACTACGGGCAGGGGGCAATGAGCAGTTCTTC	CASSQLRAGGNEQFF
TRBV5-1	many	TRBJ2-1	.	TGCGCCAGCAGACCGGAAGGAACGGGAGAGCAGTTCTTC	CASRPEGTGEQFF
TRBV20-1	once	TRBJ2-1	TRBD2	TGCAGTGCCTCGAGACTAGCGGGAGAAAATGAGCAGTTCTTC	CSASRLAGENEQFF
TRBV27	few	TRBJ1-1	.	TGTGCCAGCAGTTTCCCTCCGGTGGTCACTGAAGCTTTCTTT	CASSFPPVVTEAFF
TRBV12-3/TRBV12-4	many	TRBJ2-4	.	TGTGCCAGCAGTTTAGTACAGACGAAGTACTTC	CASSLVQTKYF
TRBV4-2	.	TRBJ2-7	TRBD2	TGTGCCAGCAGCCAAGAGTTGGCCATAGCGGGAGGGAGCTCCTACGAGCAGTACTTC	CASSQELAIAGGSSYEQYF
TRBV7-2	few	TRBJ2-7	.	TGTGCCAGCAGTCGACCCTCCTACGAGCAGTACTTC	CASSRPSYEQYF
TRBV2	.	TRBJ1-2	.	TGTGCCAGCTCGGGACACAAAATTAACTATGGCTACACCTTC	CASSGHKINYGYTF